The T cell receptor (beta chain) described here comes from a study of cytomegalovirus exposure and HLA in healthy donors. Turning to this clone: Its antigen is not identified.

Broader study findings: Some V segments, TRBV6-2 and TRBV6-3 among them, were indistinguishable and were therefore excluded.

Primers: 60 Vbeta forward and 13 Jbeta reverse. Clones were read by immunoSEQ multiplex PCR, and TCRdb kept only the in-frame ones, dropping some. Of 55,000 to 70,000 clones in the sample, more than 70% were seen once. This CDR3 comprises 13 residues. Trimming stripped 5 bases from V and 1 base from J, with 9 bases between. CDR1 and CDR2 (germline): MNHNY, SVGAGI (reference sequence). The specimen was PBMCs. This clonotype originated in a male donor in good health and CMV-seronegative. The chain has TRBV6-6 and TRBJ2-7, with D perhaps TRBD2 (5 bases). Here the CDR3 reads CASSAGNSYEQYF. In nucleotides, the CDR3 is TGTGCCAGCAGTGCCGGGAATTCCTACGAGCAGTACTTC.